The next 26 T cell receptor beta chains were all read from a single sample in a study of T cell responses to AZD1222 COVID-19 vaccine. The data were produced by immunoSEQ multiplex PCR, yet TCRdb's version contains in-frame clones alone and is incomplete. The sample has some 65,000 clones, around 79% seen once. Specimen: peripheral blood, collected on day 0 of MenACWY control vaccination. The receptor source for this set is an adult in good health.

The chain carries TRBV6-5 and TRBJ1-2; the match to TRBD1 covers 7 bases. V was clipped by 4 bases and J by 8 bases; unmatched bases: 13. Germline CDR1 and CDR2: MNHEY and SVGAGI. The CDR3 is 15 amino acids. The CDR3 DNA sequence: TGTGCCAGCAGTTCGCAACAGGGGTATGGCGAGGGCTACACCTTC. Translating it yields CASSSQQGYGEGYTF.

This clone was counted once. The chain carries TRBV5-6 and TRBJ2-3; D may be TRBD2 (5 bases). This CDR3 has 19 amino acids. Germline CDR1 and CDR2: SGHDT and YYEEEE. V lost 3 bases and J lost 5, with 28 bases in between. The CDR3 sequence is CASSYQPTAGAGVKDTQYF. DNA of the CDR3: TGTGCCAGCAGCTACCAACCTACCGCCGGAGCCGGGGTCAAAGATACGCAGTATTTT.

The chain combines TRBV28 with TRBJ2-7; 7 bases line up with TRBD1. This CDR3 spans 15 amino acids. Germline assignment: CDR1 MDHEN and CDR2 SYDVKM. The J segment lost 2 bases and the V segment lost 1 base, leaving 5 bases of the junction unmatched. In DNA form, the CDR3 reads TGTGCCAGCAGTTTATACCCGGACAGGACCTACGAGCAGTACTTC. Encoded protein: CASSLYPDRTYEQYF.

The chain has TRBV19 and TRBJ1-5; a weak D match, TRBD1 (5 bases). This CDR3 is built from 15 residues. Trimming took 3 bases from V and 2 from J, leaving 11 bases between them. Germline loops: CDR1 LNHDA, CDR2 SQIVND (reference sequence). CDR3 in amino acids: CASSILGGGNQPQHF. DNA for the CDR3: TGTGCCAGTAGTATCCTAGGAGGGGGCAATCAGCCCCAGCATTTT.

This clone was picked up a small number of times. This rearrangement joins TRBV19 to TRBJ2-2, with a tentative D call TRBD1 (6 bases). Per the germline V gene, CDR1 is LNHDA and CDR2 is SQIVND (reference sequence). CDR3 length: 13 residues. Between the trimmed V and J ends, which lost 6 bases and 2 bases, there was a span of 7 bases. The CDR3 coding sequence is TGTGCCAGTAGGACAGGAAACACCGGGGAGCTGTTTTTT. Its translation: CASRTGNTGELFF.

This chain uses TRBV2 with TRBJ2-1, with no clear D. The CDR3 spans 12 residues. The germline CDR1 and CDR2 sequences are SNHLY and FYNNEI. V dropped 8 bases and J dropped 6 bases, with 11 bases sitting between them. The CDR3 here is CASGIGPNEQFF. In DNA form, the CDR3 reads TGTGCCAGCGGGATCGGCCCCAATGAGCAGTTCTTC. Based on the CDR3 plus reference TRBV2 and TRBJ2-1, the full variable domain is EPEVTQTPSHQVTQMGQEVILRCVPISNHLYFYWYRQILGQKVEFLVSFYNNEISEKSEIFDDQFSVERPDGSNFTLKIRSTKLEDSAMYFCASGIGPNEQFFGPGTRLTVL.

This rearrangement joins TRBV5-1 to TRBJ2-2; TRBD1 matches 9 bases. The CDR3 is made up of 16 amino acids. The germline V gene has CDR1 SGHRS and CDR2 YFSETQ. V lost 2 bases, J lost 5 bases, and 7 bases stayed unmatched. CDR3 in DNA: TGCGCCAGCAGCTTCCGGGACAGGGTCCTAACCGGGGAGCTGTTTTTT. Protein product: CASSFRDRVLTGELFF. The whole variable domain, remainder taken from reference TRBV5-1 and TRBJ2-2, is KAGVTQTPRYLIKTRGQQVTLSCSPISGHRSVSWYQQTPGQGLQFLFEYFSETQRNKGNFPGRFSGRQFSNSRSEMNVSTLELGDSALYLCASSFRDRVLTGELFFGEGSRLTVL.

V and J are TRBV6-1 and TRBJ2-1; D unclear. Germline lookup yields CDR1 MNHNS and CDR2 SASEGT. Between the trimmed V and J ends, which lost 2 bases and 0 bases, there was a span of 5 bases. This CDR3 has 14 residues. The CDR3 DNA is TGTGCCAGCAGTGAACTAAGCTCCTACAATGAGCAGTTCTTC. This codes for CASSELSSYNEQFF.

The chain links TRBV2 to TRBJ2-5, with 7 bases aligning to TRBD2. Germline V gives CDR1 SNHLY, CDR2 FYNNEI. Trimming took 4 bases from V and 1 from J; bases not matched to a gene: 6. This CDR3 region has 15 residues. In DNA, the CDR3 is TGTGCCAGCAGTGGTTCGGGGGGACTCCAAGAGACCCAGTACTTC. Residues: CASSGSGGLQETQYF.

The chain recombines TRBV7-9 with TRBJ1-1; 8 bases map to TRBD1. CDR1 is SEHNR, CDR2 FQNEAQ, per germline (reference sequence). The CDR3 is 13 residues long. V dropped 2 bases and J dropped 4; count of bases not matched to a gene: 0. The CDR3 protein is CASSLTGGTEAFF. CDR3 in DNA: TGTGCCAGCAGCTTAACAGGGGGCACTGAAGCTTTCTTT.

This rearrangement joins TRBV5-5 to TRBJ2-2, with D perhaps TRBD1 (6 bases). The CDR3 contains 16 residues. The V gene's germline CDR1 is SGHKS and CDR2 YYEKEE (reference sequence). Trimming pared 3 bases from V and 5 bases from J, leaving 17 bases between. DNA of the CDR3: TGTGCCAGCAGCTACGCCAGGGGACGGGGAACCGGGGAGCTGTTTTTT. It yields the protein CASSYARGRGTGELFF.

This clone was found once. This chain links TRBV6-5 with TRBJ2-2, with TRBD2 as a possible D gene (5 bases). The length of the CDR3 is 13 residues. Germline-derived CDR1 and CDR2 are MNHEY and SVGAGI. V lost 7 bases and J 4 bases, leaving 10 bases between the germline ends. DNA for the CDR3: TGTGCCAGCACGGGGTATGGCACCGGGGAGCTGTTTTTT. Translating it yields CASTGYGTGELFF.

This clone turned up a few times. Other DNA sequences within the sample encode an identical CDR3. CDR3 region: CASSQTGSSGNTIYF. The CDR3 DNA reads TGTGCCAGCAGTCAGACTGGGAGCTCTGGAAACACCATATATTTT. The chain is built from TRBV6-5 and TRBJ1-3, with D uncertain. V was cut by 5 bases and J by 0 bases, with 11 bases left in between. Germline V gene sequence: CDR1 MNHEY, CDR2 SVGAGI. This CDR3 comprises 15 residues.

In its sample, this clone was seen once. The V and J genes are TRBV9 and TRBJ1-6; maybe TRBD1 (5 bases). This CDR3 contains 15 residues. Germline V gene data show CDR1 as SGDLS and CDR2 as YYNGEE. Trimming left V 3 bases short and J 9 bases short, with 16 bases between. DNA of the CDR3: TGTGCCAGCAGCGGGGGACCGCCCGGGGGTTCACCCCTCCACTTT. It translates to CASSGGPPGGSPLHF. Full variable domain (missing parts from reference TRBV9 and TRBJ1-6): DSGVTQTPKHLITATGQRVTLRCSPRSGDLSVYWYQQSLDQGLQFLIQYYNGEERAKGNILERFSAQQFPDLHSELNLSSLELGDSALYFCASSGGPPGGSPLHFGNGTRLTVT.

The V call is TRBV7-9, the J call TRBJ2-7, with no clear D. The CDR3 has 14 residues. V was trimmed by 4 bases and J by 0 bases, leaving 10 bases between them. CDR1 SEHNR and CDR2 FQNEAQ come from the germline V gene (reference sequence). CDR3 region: CASSSAGSSYEQYF. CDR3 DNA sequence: TGTGCCAGCAGCTCCGCCGGATCCTCCTACGAGCAGTACTTC.

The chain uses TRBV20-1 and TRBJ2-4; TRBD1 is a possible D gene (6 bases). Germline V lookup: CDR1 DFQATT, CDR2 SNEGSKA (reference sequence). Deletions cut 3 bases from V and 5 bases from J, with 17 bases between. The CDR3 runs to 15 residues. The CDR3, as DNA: TGCAGTGCTAGTATGGGGGCGGTGGGGCAAAACATTCAGTACTTC. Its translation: CSASMGAVGQNIQYF.

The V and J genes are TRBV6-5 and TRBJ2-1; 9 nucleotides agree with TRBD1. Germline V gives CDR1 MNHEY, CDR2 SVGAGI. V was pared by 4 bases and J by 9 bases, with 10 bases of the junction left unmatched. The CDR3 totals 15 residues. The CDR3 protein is CASSSSGTGSREQFF. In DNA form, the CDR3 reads TGTGCCAGCAGTTCTTCCGGGACAGGGTCGCGTGAGCAGTTCTTC.

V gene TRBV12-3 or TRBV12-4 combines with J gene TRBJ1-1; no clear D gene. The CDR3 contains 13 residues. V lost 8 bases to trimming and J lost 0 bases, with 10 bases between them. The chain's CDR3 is CASLPTVNTEAFF. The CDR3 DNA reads TGTGCCAGCTTACCAACAGTGAACACTGAAGCTTTCTTT.

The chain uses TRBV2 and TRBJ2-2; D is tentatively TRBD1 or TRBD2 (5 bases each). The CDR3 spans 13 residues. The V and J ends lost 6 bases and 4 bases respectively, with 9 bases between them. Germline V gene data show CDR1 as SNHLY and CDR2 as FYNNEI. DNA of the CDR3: TGTGCCAGCAGGGGGACGTCCACCGGGGAGCTGTTTTTT. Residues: CASRGTSTGELFF.

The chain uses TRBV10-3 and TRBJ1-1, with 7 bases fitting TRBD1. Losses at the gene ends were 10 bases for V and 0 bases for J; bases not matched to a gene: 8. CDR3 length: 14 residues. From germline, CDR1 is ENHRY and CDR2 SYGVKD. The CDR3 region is CATEQGTVNTEAFF. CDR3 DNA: TGTGCCACCGAACAGGGGACAGTGAACACTGAAGCTTTCTTT.

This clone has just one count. Here the CDR3 reads CASSLGTGGNTEAFF. In DNA, the CDR3 is TGCGCCAGCAGCTTGGGGACAGGGGGCAACACTGAAGCTTTCTTT. This chain connects TRBV5-1 to TRBJ1-1; 11 bases are shared with TRBD1. Germline V gene data show CDR1 as SGHRS and CDR2 as YFSETQ. V shed 0 bases, J shed 2 bases, and the junction held 0 bases outside the gene matches. This CDR3 has 15 residues.

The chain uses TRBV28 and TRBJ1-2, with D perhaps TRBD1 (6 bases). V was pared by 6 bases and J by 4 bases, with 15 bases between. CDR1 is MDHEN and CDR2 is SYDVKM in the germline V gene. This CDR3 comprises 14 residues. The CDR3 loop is CASSPPGASYGYTF. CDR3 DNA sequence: TGTGCCAGCAGCCCCCCAGGGGCGAGCTATGGCTACACCTTC.

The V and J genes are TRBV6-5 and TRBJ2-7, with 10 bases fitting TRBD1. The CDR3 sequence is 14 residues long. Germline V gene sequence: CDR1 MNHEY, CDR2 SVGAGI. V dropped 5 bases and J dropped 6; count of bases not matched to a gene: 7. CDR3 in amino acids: CASSLNRDRGEQYF. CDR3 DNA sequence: TGTGCCAGCAGTCTGAACCGGGACAGGGGCGAGCAGTACTTC.

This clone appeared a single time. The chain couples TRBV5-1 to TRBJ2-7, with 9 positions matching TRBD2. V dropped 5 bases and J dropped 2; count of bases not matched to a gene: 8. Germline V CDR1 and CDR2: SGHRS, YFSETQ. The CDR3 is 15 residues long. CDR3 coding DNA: TGCGCCAGCAGACCGACCGGGACTAGCCCCTACGAGCAGTACTTC. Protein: CASRPTGTSPYEQYF.

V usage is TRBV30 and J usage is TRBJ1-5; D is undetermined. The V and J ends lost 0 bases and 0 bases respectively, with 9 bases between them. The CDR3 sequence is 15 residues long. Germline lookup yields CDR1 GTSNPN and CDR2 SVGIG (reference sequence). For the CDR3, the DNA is TGTGCCTGGAGTGTAGCACTCGATAGCAATCAGCCCCAGCATTTT. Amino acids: CAWSVALDSNQPQHF.

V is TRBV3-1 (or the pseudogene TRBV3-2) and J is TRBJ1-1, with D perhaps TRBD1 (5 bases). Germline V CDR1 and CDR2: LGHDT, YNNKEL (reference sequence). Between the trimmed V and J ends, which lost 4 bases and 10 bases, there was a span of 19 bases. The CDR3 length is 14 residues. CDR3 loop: CASSRDGTAGGAFF. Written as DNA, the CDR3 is TGTGCCAGCAGCCGCGACGGAACCGCCGGGGGAGCTTTCTTT.